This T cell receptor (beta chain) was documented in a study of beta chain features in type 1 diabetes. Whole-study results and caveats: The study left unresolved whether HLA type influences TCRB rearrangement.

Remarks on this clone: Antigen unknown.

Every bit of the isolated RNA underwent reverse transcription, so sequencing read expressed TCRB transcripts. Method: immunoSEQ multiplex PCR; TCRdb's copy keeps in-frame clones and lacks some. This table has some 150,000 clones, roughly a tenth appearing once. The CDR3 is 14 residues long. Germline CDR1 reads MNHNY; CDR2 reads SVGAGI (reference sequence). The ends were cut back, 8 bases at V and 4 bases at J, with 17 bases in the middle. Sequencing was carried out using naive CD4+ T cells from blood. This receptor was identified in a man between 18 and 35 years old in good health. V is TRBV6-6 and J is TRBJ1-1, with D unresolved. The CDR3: CASGWAGGSTEAFF. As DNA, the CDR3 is TGTGCCAGCGGGTGGGCGGGAGGGAGCACTGAAGCTTTCTTT.